The clone carrying this TCR beta chain was counted between two and nine times. The sample comes from a study of T cell responses to AZD1222 COVID-19 vaccine. Profiled with immunoSEQ multiplex PCR; TCRdb holds only in-frame clones, not every one. Of 110,000 to 150,000 clones in the sample, about 90% are singletons; the top ten hold 2.5% to 4%. The CDR3 consists of 17 residues. Germline loops: CDR1 SGHAT, CDR2 FQNNGV. V lost 3 bases and J lost 4; bases outside the gene matches: 12. The sequencing used peripheral blood, collected 28 days after the second AZD1222 dose. This chain uses TRBV11-2 with TRBJ2-7, with TRBD2 identical over 10 bases. The receptor was isolated from an adult who received the AZD1222 COVID-19 vaccine. The CDR3 region is CASSFGLAVSPWYEQYF. CDR3 nucleotide sequence: TGTGCCAGCAGCTTTGGACTAGCGGTCTCACCCTGGTACGAGCAGTACTTC.